The TCR beta chain described here comes from a study of OX40 agonist ivuxolimab in advanced cancers. The overall study: Prior anti-PD-1, anti-PD-L1 or anti-CTLA-4 therapy was allowed; more than 30% had some.

The investigators sampled blood at baseline, at cycle 4 day 1, and at cycle 7 day 1. CDR3 length: 14 residues. CDR1 SGHVS and CDR2 FNYEAQ come from the germline V gene. Trimming took 4 bases from V and 10 from J; bases not matched to a gene: 9. Method: immunoSEQ multiplex PCR; TCRdb's copy keeps in-frame clones and lacks some. The sample lists tens of thousands of clones, around 81% seen once, with about 6.4% in the top ten. In this sample, this clone turned up once. The sample holds other DNA sequences that translate to the same CDR3. The sequence was obtained from an adult with an advanced solid tumor such as melanoma, head and neck, liver or kidney cancer. Sequenced material: CD4+ or CD8+ T cells sorted from blood, taken in a trial of the OX40 agonist ivuxolimab. The chain links TRBV7-6 to TRBJ2-7; TRBD2 matches 11 bases. CDR3 nucleotide sequence: TGTGCCAGCAGCTCAGTAGCGGGAGGGCCGACACAGTACTTC. Its protein product is CASSSVAGGPTQYF. The whole variable domain, filled in from reference TRBV7-6 and TRBJ2-7, reads GAGVSQSPRYKVTKRGQDVALRCDPISGHVSLYWYRQALGQGPEFLTYFNYEAQQDKSGLPNDRFSAERPEGSISTLTIQRTEQRDSAMYRCASSSVAGGPTQYFGPGTRLTVT.